This TCR beta chain was identified in a study of blood T cell repertoires in COVID-19. As for the study in general: The United States, Italy and Spain provided the acute and convalescent COVID-19 samples. PBMCs, B-cell-depleted T cells, or T cells were the source of the cDNA or gDNA that made up the material.

In the original analysis: Reference gene primer amplification gave estimated nucleated cell counts. The table came from immunoSEQ multiplex PCR; TCRdb's copy has only in-frame clones and leaves some out. That table is the source of V, J and clone size, and D and trimming were worked out from the DNA. The data hold 140,000 or so clones, with over 70% observed a single time. J lost 4 bases, V lost 2 bases, and 13 bases had no gene match. The CDR3 is made up of 19 amino acids. Germline V gene lookup returns CDR1 MDHEN and CDR2 SYDVKM. This TCR was sampled from a man in his 70s who had recovered from COVID-19. The material sequenced was peripheral blood. The J gene is TRBJ2-7, the V gene TRBV28, with TRBD2 matching 14 bases. The CDR3 sequence is CASSLPTPTSGRARYEQYF. CDR3 in DNA: TGTGCCAGCAGTTTACCCACTCCGACTAGCGGGAGGGCCAGGTACGAGCAGTACTTC. The full variable domain, rest sourced from reference TRBV28 and TRBJ2-7, is DVKVTQSSRYLVKRTGEKVFLECVQDMDHENMFWYRQDPGLGLRLIYFSYDVKMKEKGDIPEGYSVSREKKERFSLILESASTNQTSMYLCASSLPTPTSGRARYEQYFGPGTRLTVT.